Sequencing of this TCR beta chain was carried out in a study of cytomegalovirus exposure and HLA in healthy donors. Whole-study context: Ancestry clustering placed around four fifths of some 400 genotyped donors in the Caucasian-associated cluster. Regarding the study as a whole: Common viral pathogens seemed to be connected with several of the most significant clusters, according to a later analysis.

Researchers ran the PCR with 60 Vbeta and 13 Jbeta primers. Repertoires were generated with immunoSEQ multiplex PCR, while TCRdb's copy carries only in-frame clones and drops some. The repertoire includes 150,000 or so clones, around 80% of them detected once, and 4.5% to 5.5% sits in the top ten. A word on this clone: Its cognate antigen is unknown.

The germline V gene has CDR1 MDHEN and CDR2 SYDVKM. This CDR3 is 14 amino acids long. V trimming: 8 bases; J trimming: 2 bases; junction bases outside the gene matches: 7. Sequenced input: PBMCs. The chain employs TRBV28 and TRBJ2-3; 7 bases are a match to TRBD1. The sequence was obtained from a woman in her 50s in good health and CMV-seropositive. The CDR3 loop is CASRTQGTTDTQYF. DNA of the CDR3: TGTGCCAGCCGTACACAGGGGACCACAGATACGCAGTATTTT.